This TCR beta chain derives from a study of response to subunit inactivated influenza vaccine. Concerning this clonotype: Its antigen remains unknown.

Each CDR3 protein is one row after TCRdb ran MiXCR on the RT-PCR reads. This table has more than 700,000 distinct CDR3 sequences, about 20% appearing once. Regarding the study as a whole: Each seasonal influenza vaccination, the authors suggested, recruits few new T cells.

The germline V gene encodes CDR1 SNHLY and CDR2 FYNNEI. The CDR3 consists of 15 residues. Germline trimming cut 2 bases from V and 8 bases from J; bases unmatched to any gene: 9. The rearrangement links TRBV2 to TRBJ2-7, with 10 bases identical to TRBD1. Here the sequenced sample was PBMCs from blood, taken around 5 days after vaccination. The TCR originated in a man in his forties or fifties who received an inactivated influenza vaccine. The CDR3 loop is CASSEITWTGGQQYF. The CDR3 nucleotides read TGTGCCAGCAGTGAAATCACCTGGACAGGGGGGCAGCAGTACTTC. The full variable domain, with the rest looked up from reference TRBV2 and TRBJ2-7, is EPEVTQTPSHQVTQMGQEVILRCVPISNHLYFYWYRQILGQKVEFLVSFYNNEISEKSEIFDDQFSVERPDGSNFTLKIRSTKLEDSAMYFCASSEITWTGGQQYFGPGTRLTVT.